This T cell receptor beta chain was documented in a study of blood T cell repertoires in COVID-19. Study-level background: Some COVID-19 samples were acute and others convalescent; all came from the United States, Italy and Spain. Sources were T cells, B-cell-depleted T cells, or PBMCs; the material itself was cDNA or gDNA.

Looked up from germline, CDR1 is SGHRS and CDR2 is YFSETQ. The CDR3 consists of 14 residues. With 4 bases clipped from V and 5 bases from J, the junction kept 6 bases outside the gene matches. In the source study's methods: From reference gene primer amplification, estimates of nucleated cell counts were derived. Using immunoSEQ multiplex PCR, the repertoire was profiled, and TCRdb retains in-frame clones only, with some absent. V and J calls and clone size come straight from that table; D and trimming were deduced from the DNA. This sample has about 140,000 clones, with approximately 88% found just once.

Source material: peripheral blood. V gene TRBV5-1 combines with J gene TRBJ1-2, with 9 bases fitting TRBD1. The clonotype comes from a man aged 55 to 69 with active or convalescent COVID-19. The DNA of the CDR3 is TGCGCCAGCAGCGGACAACAGGGGGCTTATGGCTACACCTTC. Its translation is CASSGQQGAYGYTF.